These 9 T cell receptor beta chains were all obtained from the same sample, sequenced in a study of response to subunit inactivated influenza vaccine. Each CDR3 protein gets one entry after TCRdb re-called the RT-PCR reads with MiXCR. The sample lists fewer than 750,000 distinct CDR3 sequences; around 15% were seen once. The material was PBMCs from blood, obtained about 11 days after vaccination. These receptors originate from a man in his fifties who received an inactivated influenza vaccine.

This clonotype was seen a few times. The rearrangement joins TRBV20-1 to TRBJ2-7; 13 bases map to TRBD2. Germline loops: CDR1 DFQATT, CDR2 SNEGSKA (reference sequence). This CDR3 region has 15 residues. V was clipped by 2 bases and J by 2 bases; unmatched bases: 3. CDR3 sequence reads: CSARRTSGRPYEQYF. The DNA for the CDR3 is TGCAGTGCTAGAAGGACTAGCGGGAGACCCTACGAGCAGTACTTC.

This clonotype was seen a few times. The CDR3 reads CAISESRQGGSETQYF. Written as DNA, the CDR3 is TGTGCCATCAGTGAGTCACGGCAGGGTGGGTCGGAGACCCAGTACTTC. V is TRBV10-3 and J is TRBJ2-5; a weak D match, TRBD1 (5 bases). V was clipped by 0 bases and J by 5 bases, with 16 bases between them. Germline assignment: CDR1 ENHRY and CDR2 SYGVKD. This CDR3 has 16 amino acids.

This clonotype occurred once. This sequence joins TRBV7-9 and TRBJ2-7, with 12 positions matching TRBD2. CDR3 length: 13 amino acids. The V gene's germline CDR1 is SEHNR and CDR2 FQNEAQ (reference sequence). The V gene end was trimmed by 11 bases and the J gene end by 1 base; junction bases not matched to a gene: 3. CDR3 sequence: CAGGLAGSYEQYF. The CDR3 nucleotides are TGTGCCGGTGGACTAGCGGGATCCTACGAGCAGTACTTC.

This rearrangement joins TRBV24-1 to TRBJ2-3, with 9 bases matching TRBD2. Trimming cost V 7 bases and J 3 bases; bases outside gene matches: 4. The CDR3 loop spans 14 amino acids. Per germline, CDR1 KGHDR and CDR2 SFDVKD. The CDR3 is CATSLAGETDTQYF. The CDR3, as DNA: TGTGCCACCAGCTTAGCGGGAGAGACAGATACGCAGTATTTT.

This chain connects TRBV7-8 to TRBJ1-4; the D gene is possibly TRBD1 (6 bases). The V and J ends lost 1 base and 7 bases respectively, with 13 bases between them. The germline V gene has CDR1 SGHVS and CDR2 FQNEAQ. The CDR3 contains 15 residues. CDR3 amino acids: CASSLGHRVAEKLFF. CDR3 bases: TGTGCCAGCAGCTTAGGGCACAGGGTGGCTGAAAAACTGTTTTTT.

The chain combines TRBV7-9 with TRBJ2-5; 8 nucleotides line up with TRBD1. Per the germline V gene, CDR1 is SEHNR and CDR2 is FQNEAQ (reference sequence). The CDR3 runs 15 residues. Trimming took 2 bases from V and 2 from J; bases not matched to a gene: 4. CDR3 amino acids: CASSLSGQGQETQYF. The CDR3 DNA reads as TGTGCCAGCAGCTTATCCGGACAGGGTCAAGAGACCCAGTACTTC.

There are a few counts of this clonotype. The genes are TRBV5-4 and TRBJ2-4, with 9 bases matching TRBD1. Per the germline V gene, CDR1 is SGHNT and CDR2 is YYREEE (reference sequence). J gave up 0 bases and V 3 bases, and 16 bases lay outside the gene matches. The CDR3 runs to 20 residues. CDR3 sequence: CASSSEGSTGGFLAKNIQYF. Written as DNA, the CDR3 is TGTGCCAGCAGCTCCGAAGGATCGACAGGGGGTTTCTTAGCCAAAAACATTCAGTACTTC.

Many counts were recorded for this clonotype. The chain is built from TRBV20-1 and TRBJ1-5; D is possibly TRBD1 (5 bases). This CDR3 contains 13 residues. Germline V gene lookup returns CDR1 DFQATT and CDR2 SNEGSKA (reference sequence). V lost 6 bases and J lost 4, with 13 bases in between. The CDR3 nucleotides are TGCAGTGCCCACGGGACGGCGAATCAGCCCCAGCATTTT. It is translated as CSAHGTANQPQHF.

This clonotype was seen only a few times. The junction and the germline gene differ at one end; a read error may be behind it. This CDR3 is CASSTRQGANEQFF. CDR3 bases: TGTGCTAGCAGCACGCGACAGGGGGCGAATGAGCAGTTCTTC. V and J are TRBV7-7 and TRBJ2-1; 10 bases match TRBD1. Per the germline V gene, CDR1 is SSHAT and CDR2 is FNYEAQ (reference sequence). The CDR3 is made up of 14 amino acids.